The 2 T cell receptor beta chains below all came from one sample that was sequenced in a study of blood T cells in healthy people across ages (dated by TCRdb to the mid-2010s). Library preparation used 5' RACE. Sequencer: Illumina HiSeq 2500. A second roughly 6 to 11 cycle PCR used a sample-barcoded 5' primer and a J-beta primer mix. Using fastp at Q25 and MiXCR, TCRdb reprocessed the public reads and kept productive beta chains. Rows merge per CDR3 protein into single entries with the most common DNA and genes. In all, the sample holds approximately 600,000 distinct CDR3 sequences, and under 65% of those were seen once. 30% to 45% of the sample belongs to the ten largest clones. Sequencing was performed on blood. Source of these receptors: a man in his sixties in good health.

The V and J genes are TRBV21-1 and TRBJ2-5; the D call TRBD1 from the table was never checked on the DNA. TRBV21-1 is shown as a pseudogene. This CDR3 comprises 15 residues. This chain's CDR3 is CASSKVEPPGGEQYF. The CDR3 DNA is TGTGCCAGCAGCAAAGTGGAACCCCCGGGGGGAGAGCAGTACTTC.

In this sample, this clonotype turned up a few times. The rearrangement links TRBV29-1 to TRBJ2-4, with TRBD1 matching 7 bases. Germline V gene sequence: CDR1 SQVTM, CDR2 ANQGSEA. V lost 4 bases and J lost 8; bases outside the gene matches: 2. The CDR3 consists of 11 residues. In DNA form, the CDR3 reads TGCAGCGTTGGGCAGGGGGACATTCAGTACTTC. Translation gives CSVGQGDIQYF.